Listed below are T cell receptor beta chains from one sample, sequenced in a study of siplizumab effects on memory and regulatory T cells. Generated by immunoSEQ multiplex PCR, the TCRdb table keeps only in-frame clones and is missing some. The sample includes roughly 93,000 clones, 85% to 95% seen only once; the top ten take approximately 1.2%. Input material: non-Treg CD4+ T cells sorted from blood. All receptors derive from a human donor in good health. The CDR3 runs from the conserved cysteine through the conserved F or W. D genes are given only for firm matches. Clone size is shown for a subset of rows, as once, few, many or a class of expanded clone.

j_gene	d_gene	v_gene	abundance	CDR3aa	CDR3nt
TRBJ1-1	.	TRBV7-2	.	CASSLKRNTEAFF	TGTGCCAGCAGCTTAAAAAGAAACACTGAAGCTTTCTTT
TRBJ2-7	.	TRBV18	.	CASSPLGLEQYF	TGTGCCAGCTCACCTCTCGGTCTGGAGCAGTACTTC
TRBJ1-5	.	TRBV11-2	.	CASSLAGQPQHF	TGTGCCAGCAGCTTAGCGGGGCAGCCCCAGCATTTT
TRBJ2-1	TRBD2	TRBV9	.	CASSVFAGGMGNEQFF	TGTGCCAGCAGCGTATTCGCGGGAGGGATGGGAAATGAGCAGTTCTTC
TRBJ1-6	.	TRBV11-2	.	CASSSRLGGSPLHF	TGTGCCAGCAGCTCTCGCTTAGGGGGTTCACCCCTCCACTTT
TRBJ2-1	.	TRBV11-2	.	CASSLQGSVNEQFF	TGTGCCAGCAGCTTACAGGGTTCGGTCAATGAGCAGTTCTTC
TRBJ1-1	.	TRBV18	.	CASSPTSRNTEAFF	TGTGCCAGCTCACCAACATCCCGCAACACTGAAGCTTTCTTT
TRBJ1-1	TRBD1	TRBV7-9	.	CASSQGTGNEAFF	TGTGCCAGCAGCCAAGGGACAGGTAATGAAGCTTTCTTT
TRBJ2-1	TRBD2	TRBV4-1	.	CASSQGLAVGSDEQFF	TGCGCCAGCAGCCAAGGCCTAGCGGTTGGTTCCGATGAGCAGTTCTTC
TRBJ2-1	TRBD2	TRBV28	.	CASRYSGSNNNEQFF	TGTGCCAGCAGATATAGCGGGAGTAATAACAATGAGCAGTTCTTC
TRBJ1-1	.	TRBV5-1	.	CASSLAMSGRNTEAFF	TGCGCCAGCAGCTTGGCCATGAGTGGGAGGAACACTGAAGCTTTCTTT
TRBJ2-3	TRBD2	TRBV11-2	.	CASSPNPASGSPDTQYF	TGTGCCAGCAGCCCAAACCCGGCTAGCGGGAGCCCAGATACGCAGTATTTT
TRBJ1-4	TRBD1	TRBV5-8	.	CASSPLGQGREKLFF	TGTGCCAGCAGCCCCCTTGGACAGGGAAGGGAAAAACTGTTTTTT
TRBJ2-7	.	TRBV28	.	CASKIGGQGSYEQYF	TGTGCCAGCAAAATCGGTGGGCAGGGCTCCTACGAGCAGTACTTC
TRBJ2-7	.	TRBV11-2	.	CASTSVSWAAMEEQYF	TGTGCCAGCACCTCAGTGAGTTGGGCTGCAATGGAGGAGCAGTACTTC
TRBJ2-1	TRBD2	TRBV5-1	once	CASSLVPSGSVREQLF	TGCGCCAGCAGCTTGGTCCCTAGCGGGAGTGTTCGGGAGCAGCTCTTC
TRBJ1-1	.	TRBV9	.	CASSVGLGLVGTEAFF	TGTGCCAGCAGCGTGGGCTTAGGGTTAGTAGGGACTGAAGCTTTCTTT
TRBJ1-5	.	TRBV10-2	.	CASSEAAYSNQPQHF	TGCGCCAGCAGTGAGGCAGCATATAGCAATCAGCCCCAGCATTTT